This entry features one T cell receptor (beta chain) sequence. It lacks a known antigen. The library was prepared using the immunoSEQ multiplex PCR assay. For the multiplex PCR, a mixture combining 60 forward primers for TCR Vbeta segments and 13 reverse primers for TCR Jbeta segments was used. Amplification of the CDR3 region of rearranged TCR beta genes was performed with a multiplex PCR assay on genomic DNA. The amplified TCR beta libraries were sequenced on the Illumina HiSeq System as 87-base-pair reads. From the authors' description of their analysis: A later analysis tallied around 87 million unique TCR beta chains across the 666 repertoires, and about 10 million of those chains were shared by two or more donors. Raw reads were error-corrected and collapsed into unique sequences with a nearest-neighbor algorithm that merged closely related sequences to remove PCR and sequencing errors. CDR3 sequences were aligned to IMGT reference sequences to assign V, D and J gene segments. For a sequence to be retained, a match of at least six nucleotides to both a V gene segment and a J gene segment was required. A rearrangement was called productive if the CDR3 had no stop codons and remained in frame with V and J, and every other rearrangement was called non-productive. Following IMGT convention, CDR3 was defined as the stretch from the second conserved V-encoded cysteine to the conserved J-encoded phenylalanine. The earlier analysis of roughly 590 of the donors excluded sequences that lacked an unambiguous match to a single V gene segment. An earlier analysis of some 500 of the donors classified V segments as functional when productive rearrangements were above 56.7% and as segregating when the standard deviation between donors was above 5%. To diagnose cytomegalovirus status from the catalog of TCR beta chain sequences, a statistical classification framework was built. A later analysis assigned V and J genes by comparing TCR nucleotide sequences with IMGT/GENE-DB human TR gene sequences. In a later analysis, CDR3 sequences and most-parsimonious VDJ recombination scenarios were assigned using the TCRdist pipeline. A later analysis defined each TCR beta chain by its CDR3 amino acid sequence plus V-gene family, and excluded reads lacking a unique V-gene family. As a way to deal with suspected cross-contamination and a sequencing artifact, a later analysis dropped 500 to 700 nucleotide sequences that were highly shared and had low generation probability. In a later analysis, a clonal expansion index for each public chain was calculated from normalized within-repertoire ranks of inferred template counts. In a later analysis, generation probabilities were computed with a VDJ recombination model fitted to out-of-frame rearrangements, and the resulting probabilities were checked against IGoR. Hypergeometric tests were used in a later analysis to score TCR-TCR, TCR-HLA and TCR-CMV co-occurrence, with a repertoire-size bias correction applied to the TCR pairs. In a later analysis, false discovery rates were estimated by permuting HLA or CMV assignments 20 times. In a later analysis, co-occurring TCRs were grouped using DBSCAN, and TCRdist sequence similarity was added for clustering within HLA-allele-positive subsets. Repertoires with fewer than 30,000 or more than 120,000 public chains, plus five repertoires with anomalous nucleotide sharing, were excluded from co-occurrence clustering. The table was pulled from immuneACCESS by TCRdb, which kept in-frame rearrangements only. Such tables lose some clones; where checked, under half of the loss comes from unresolved V genes, and the rest has no known cause. D and trimming come from the DNA, and the V and J calls and clone size come from that table. The table for this sample shows about 160,000 clones. 1% to 1.5% of the sample belongs to the ten largest clones.

The cohort consisted of more than 650 healthy bone marrow donors. At the time of sampling, every cohort member was nominally healthy, though immune exposures that went unrecorded were likely present. The donor was CMV seronegative and belonged to the group of under 400 seronegative cohort members. A peripheral blood sample was provided by each donor, and peripheral blood mononuclear cells were used for TCR beta sequencing. Genomic DNA extraction from the blood cell samples was performed with the Qiagen DNeasy Blood Extraction Kit. The record originates from a study of cytomegalovirus exposure and HLA in healthy donors (dated by TCRdb to 2015 to 2018). About the study as a whole: In an earlier analysis of 587 of the donors, 250 to 350 Gb of sequence data and some 100 million unique TCR beta sequences from roughly 190 million T cells were reported. A later genetic analysis took genome-wide SNP genotypes for about 55% of the roughly 700 donors and used that subset as a discovery cohort. Of the 300 to 450 genotyped donors, roughly 80% were placed in the genetic ancestry cluster associated with self-reported Caucasian donors. The aim of the study was to test whether cataloging public T cell receptors could identify signatures of past pathogen exposure. HLA typing covered class I and class II loci at four-digit resolution. Rather than using new phenotypic data, the later analysis identified candidate immune exposures from TCR beta sequences and from how often those sequences occurred across donors. The study combined high-throughput TCR immunosequencing, statistical association of individual TCRs with disease status, and machine learning to predict cytomegalovirus infection status. All discovery cohort repertoires had been generated using a single sequencing platform. Using immunosequencing, the study profiled T cell repertoires from about 610 subjects and related those repertoires to cytomegalovirus serostatus. A separate validation cohort of 90 to 150 different subjects was used in addition to the roughly 640-subject first cohort. To study patterns of TCR occurrence, a later analysis re-analyzed previously published TCR beta repertoires from hundreds of donors and added high-resolution HLA genotyping. A handful of DR-DQ haplotypes were treated as single units for association and clustering because of strong linkage in the cohort. An earlier analysis of 450 to 750 of the donors used high-throughput TCR beta sequencing to judge whether each TCR beta V gene segment behaved as functional or pseudogenic. Typing coverage varied by locus: roughly 620-640 donors for A, B, C, DRB1 and DQB1; approximately 500 for DQA1; 600 to 610 for DPA1; some 470 for DPB1. Roughly 300 gigabases of sequencing data and approximately 92 million unique TCR sequences made up an early release that covered 500 to 650 HLA-typed donors. Across 300 to 500 genotyped donors of the cohort, an average of roughly 230,000 unique TCR beta nucleotide sequences per donor were sequenced, and 15% to 20% of those sequences were non-productive. Donor age, sex, ethnicity and CMV serostatus were collected together with the repertoire data. The investigation overall reported the following: In a later analysis, the rate of TCR association differed among HLA loci, with DRB1 alleles having the most associated TCRs and HLA-C alleles having the fewest. The presence/absence analyses assumed that sequencing depth was roughly uniform across donors, and that assumption may not be true. Because some donors lacked HLA typing at each locus, the association tests relied only on the typed subset. A further reported finding was that TCR beta sequences accurately predicted the HLA-A and HLA-B alleles for most subjects in the first cohort. It was suggested by the authors that the approach could potentially be generalized to other disease states and immunological phenotypes. In both the original and validation cohorts, the classifier was reported to diagnose cytomegalovirus status with high specificity and sensitivity. Linkage disequilibrium might explain the correlated functional status among segregating V segments, but an unknown experimental factor could not be ruled out. According to a later analysis, most CMV-associated TCR beta chains appeared to be HLA-restricted, and the HLA associations seemed to be driven largely by CMV exposure. A group of highly shared sequence variants was considered likely to be a technical artifact of the sequencing pipeline. Most TCR sequences were seen in very few donors, while some public TCRs were found in many individuals. When HLA alleles, especially DR and DQ, strongly co-occurred, attributing TCR associations to individual alleles was difficult. An earlier analysis of around 540 of the donors showed that most TCR beta V segments appeared in productive rearrangements either about 87% or about 30% of the time, which broadly matched IMGT annotations. In a later analysis, 15,000 to 20,000 TCR beta sequences were associated with specific HLA alleles at a false discovery rate of 0.05. Because counts were too low, some 16 rarely observed V segments, including chromosome 9 orphons, were excluded from the earlier analysis of fewer than 650 of the donors. According to a later genetic analysis, donors in an Asian-associated ancestry cluster had fewer N-insertions in productive TCRs than the approximately 630-donor mean. The 87-base-pair reads could not distinguish some IMGT-functional V segments, including TRBV6-2 and TRBV6-3, so those segments were excluded. Only TCR beta chains were sequenced in this cohort, and the absence of alpha or paired-chain data limited detectable features. In a later genetic analysis, a missense DCLRE1C variant was associated with V-gene and J-gene trimming of TCR beta chains, and the association was replicated in an independent cohort. For the cohort, immune exposure information was limited to CMV serostatus. In vitro tests confirmed that a few of the cytomegalovirus-associated TCR beta chains recognize cytomegalovirus antigens. In the study, around 150 TCR beta chains were listed as associated with cytomegalovirus. A later analysis reported that several top co-occurrence clusters appeared linked to parvovirus B19, influenza, CMV and Epstein-Barr virus. In a later analysis, HLA-associated TCR beta chains showed more clonal expansion and lower generation probabilities than non-associated chains that were equally common.

CDR1 and CDR2 (SNHLY, FYNNEI) derive from the germline V gene. V is shortened by 8 bases, J by 2 bases, and the region joining them spans 12 bases. CDR3 length: 13 amino acids, cysteine to phenylalanine. The sequence is cut down to CDR3 DNA, 39 bases in frame from base 1. What was sequenced was PBMCs. The sequence derives from a woman aged 60-75 years in good health and CMV-seronegative. The chain joins TRBV2 to TRBJ2-5, and TRBD2 may be the D gene, going by 5 matching bases. The CDR3 region has the sequence CASGKDFQETQYF. The DNA sequence is given as TGTGCCAGCGGTAAGGACTTTCAAGAGACCCAGTACTTC.